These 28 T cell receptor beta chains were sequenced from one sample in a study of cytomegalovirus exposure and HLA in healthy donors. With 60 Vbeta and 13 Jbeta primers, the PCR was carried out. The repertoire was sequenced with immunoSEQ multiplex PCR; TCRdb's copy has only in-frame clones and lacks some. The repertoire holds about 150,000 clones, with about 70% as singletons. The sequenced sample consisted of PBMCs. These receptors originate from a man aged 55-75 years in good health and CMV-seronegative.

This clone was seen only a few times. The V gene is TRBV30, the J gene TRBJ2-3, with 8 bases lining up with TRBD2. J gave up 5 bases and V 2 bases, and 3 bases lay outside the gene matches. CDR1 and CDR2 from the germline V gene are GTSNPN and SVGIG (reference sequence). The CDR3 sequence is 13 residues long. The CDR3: CAWSSGRVDTQYF. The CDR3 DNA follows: TGTGCCTGGAGTAGCGGGAGAGTAGATACGCAGTATTTT.

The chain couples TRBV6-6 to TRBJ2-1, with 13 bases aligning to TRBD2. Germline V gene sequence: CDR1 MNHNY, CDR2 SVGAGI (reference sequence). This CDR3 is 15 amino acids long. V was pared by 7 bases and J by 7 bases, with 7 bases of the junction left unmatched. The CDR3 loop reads CASTGLAGVMNEQFF. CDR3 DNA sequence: TGTGCCAGCACCGGACTAGCGGGAGTTATGAATGAGCAGTTCTTC.

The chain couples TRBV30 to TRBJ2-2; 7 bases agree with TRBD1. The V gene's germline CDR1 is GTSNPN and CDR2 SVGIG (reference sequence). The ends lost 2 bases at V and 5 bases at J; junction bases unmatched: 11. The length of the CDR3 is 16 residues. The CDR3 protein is CAWSPPLRGRTGELFF. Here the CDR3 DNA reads TGTGCCTGGAGTCCCCCTTTAAGGGGGCGTACCGGGGAGCTGTTTTTT.

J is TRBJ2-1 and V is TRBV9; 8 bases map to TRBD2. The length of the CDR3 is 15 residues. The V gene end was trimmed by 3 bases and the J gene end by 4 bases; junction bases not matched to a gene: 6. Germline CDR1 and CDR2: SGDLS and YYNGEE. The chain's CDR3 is CASSATSGSYNEQFF. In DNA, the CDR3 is TGTGCCAGCAGCGCTACTAGCGGATCATACAATGAGCAGTTCTTC.

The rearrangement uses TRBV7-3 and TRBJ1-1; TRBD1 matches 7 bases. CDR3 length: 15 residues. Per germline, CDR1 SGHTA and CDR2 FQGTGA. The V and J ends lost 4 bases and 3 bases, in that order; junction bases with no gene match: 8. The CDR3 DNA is TGTGCCAGCAGCTCTGGGGACAGTCTGGACACTGAAGCTTTCTTT. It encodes CASSSGDSLDTEAFF.

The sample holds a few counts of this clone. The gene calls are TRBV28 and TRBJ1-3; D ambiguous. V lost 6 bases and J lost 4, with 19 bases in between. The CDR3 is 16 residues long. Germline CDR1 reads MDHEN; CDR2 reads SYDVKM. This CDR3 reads CASSSRNPSGGNTIYF. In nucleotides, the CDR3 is TGTGCCAGCAGCTCAAGAAATCCCAGCGGCGGAAACACCATATATTTT.

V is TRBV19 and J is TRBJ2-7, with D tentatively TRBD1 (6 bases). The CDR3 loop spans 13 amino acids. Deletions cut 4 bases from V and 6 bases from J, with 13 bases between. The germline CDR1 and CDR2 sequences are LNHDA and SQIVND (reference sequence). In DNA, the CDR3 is TGTGCCAGTAGTACCTACAGGGCCGGCGAGCAGTACTTC. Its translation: CASSTYRAGEQYF.

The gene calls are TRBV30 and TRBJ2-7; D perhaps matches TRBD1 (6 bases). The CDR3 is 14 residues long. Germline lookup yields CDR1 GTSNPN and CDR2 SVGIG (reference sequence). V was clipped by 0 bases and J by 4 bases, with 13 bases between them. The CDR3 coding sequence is TGTGCCTGGAGTGTACGTTGGGGGCGTTACGAGCAGTACTTC. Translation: CAWSVRWGRYEQYF. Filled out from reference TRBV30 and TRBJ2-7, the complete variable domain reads SQTIHQWPATLVQPVGSPLSLECTVEGTSNPNLYWYRQAAGRGLQLLFYSVGIGQISSEVPQNLSASRPQDRQFILSSKKLLLSDSGFYLCAWSVRWGRYEQYFGPGTRLTVT.

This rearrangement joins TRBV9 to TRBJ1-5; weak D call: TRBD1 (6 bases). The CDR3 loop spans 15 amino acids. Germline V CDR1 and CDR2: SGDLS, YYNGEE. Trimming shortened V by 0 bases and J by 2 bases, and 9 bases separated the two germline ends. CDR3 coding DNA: TGTGCCAGCAGCGTAGAGGGGGGGCGCAATCAGCCCCAGCATTTT. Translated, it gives CASSVEGGRNQPQHF.

Here the CDR3 DNA reads TGTGCCAGCAATCCGGGGTTAGAGAATCAGCCCCAGCATTTT. Its protein product is CASNPGLENQPQHF. This sequence joins TRBV6-1 and TRBJ1-5; D is ambiguous. Germline assignment: CDR1 MNHNS and CDR2 SASEGT. The V and J ends lost 7 bases and 4 bases respectively, with 14 bases between them. There are 14 residues in the CDR3.

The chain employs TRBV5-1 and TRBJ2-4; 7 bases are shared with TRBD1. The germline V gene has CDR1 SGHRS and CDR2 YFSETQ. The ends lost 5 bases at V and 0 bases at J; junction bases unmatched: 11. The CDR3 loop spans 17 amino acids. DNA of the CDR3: TGCGCCAGCAGAAAGGGACAGAGGGAACTAGCCAAAAACATTCAGTACTTC. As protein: CASRKGQRELAKNIQYF.

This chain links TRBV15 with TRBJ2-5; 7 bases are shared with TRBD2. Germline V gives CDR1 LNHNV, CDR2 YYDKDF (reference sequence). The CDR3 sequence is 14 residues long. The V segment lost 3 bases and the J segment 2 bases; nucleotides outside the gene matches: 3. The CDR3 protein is CATSRGLQQETQYF. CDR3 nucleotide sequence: TGTGCCACCAGCAGGGGACTACAGCAAGAGACCCAGTACTTC.

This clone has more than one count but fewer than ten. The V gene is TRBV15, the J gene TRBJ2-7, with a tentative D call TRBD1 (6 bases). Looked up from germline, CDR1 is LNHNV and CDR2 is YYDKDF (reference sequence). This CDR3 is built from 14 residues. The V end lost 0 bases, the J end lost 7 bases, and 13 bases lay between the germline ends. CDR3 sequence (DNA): TGTGCCACCAGCAGAGAGGCAGGGGAAGGGGAGCAGTACTTC. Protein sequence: CATSREAGEGEQYF.

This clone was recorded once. The CDR3 bases are TGTGCCAGCAGCTTGTGGGGGCCAGAGACCCAGTACTTC. It codes for CASSLWGPETQYF. This chain uses TRBV5-5 with TRBJ2-5; TRBD1 might be the D (6 bases). V was trimmed by 1 base and J by 4 bases, leaving 8 bases between them. CDR3 length equals 13 residues. Germline V gene sequence: CDR1 SGHKS, CDR2 YYEKEE (reference sequence).

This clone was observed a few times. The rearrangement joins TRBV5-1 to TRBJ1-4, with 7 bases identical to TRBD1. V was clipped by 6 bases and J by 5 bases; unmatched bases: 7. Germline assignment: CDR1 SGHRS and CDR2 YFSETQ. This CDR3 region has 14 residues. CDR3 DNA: TGCGCCAGCACCTTAGGGACAGTCAATGAAAAACTGTTTTTT. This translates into CASTLGTVNEKLFF.

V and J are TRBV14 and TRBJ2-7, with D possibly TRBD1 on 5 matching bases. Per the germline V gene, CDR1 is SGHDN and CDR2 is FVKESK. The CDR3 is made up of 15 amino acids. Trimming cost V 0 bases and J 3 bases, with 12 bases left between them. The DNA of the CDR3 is TGTGCCAGCAGCCAAGATCTCCAGGGCCGCTACGAGCAGTACTTC. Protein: CASSQDLQGRYEQYF.

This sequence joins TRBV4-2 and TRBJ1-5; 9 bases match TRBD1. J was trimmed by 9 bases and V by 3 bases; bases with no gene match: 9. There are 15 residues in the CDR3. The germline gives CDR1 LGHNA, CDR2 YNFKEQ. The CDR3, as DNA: TGTGCCAGCAGCCAGGGGGGACAGGGTTTATGGCCCCAGCATTTT. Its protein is CASSQGGQGLWPQHF.

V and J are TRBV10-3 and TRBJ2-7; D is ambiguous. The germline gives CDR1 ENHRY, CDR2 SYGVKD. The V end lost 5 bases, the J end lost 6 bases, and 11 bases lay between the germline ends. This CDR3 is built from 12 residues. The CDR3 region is CAISPGPPEQYF. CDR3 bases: TGTGCCATCAGTCCGGGTCCCCCCGAGCAGTACTTC.

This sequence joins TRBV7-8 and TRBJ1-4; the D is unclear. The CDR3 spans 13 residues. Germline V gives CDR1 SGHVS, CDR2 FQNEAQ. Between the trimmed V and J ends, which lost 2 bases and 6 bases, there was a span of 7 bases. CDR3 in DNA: TGTGCCAGCAGCTTAATAACAGATGAAAAACTGTTTTTT. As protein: CASSLITDEKLFF.

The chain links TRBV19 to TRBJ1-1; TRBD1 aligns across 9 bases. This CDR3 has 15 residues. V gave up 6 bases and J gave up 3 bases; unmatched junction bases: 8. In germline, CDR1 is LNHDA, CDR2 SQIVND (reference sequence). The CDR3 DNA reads TGTGCCAGTAGACTACAGGGGGCGGGGGACACTGAAGCTTTCTTT. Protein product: CASRLQGAGDTEAFF.

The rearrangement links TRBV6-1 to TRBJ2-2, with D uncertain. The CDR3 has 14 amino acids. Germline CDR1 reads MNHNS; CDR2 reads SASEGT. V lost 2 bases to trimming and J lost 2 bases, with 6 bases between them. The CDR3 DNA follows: TGTGCCAGCAGTGAAACGCGTAACACCGGGGAGCTGTTTTTT. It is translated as CASSETRNTGELFF.

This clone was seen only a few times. The CDR3 DNA reads TGTGCCAGCAGTTTGACAGGGGTTGCCTATGGCTACACCTTC. This translates into CASSLTGVAYGYTF. This rearrangement joins TRBV28 to TRBJ1-2; 8 nucleotides line up with TRBD1. CDR1 and CDR2 from the germline V gene are MDHEN and SYDVKM. V trimming: 3 bases; J trimming: 4 bases; junction bases outside the gene matches: 4. The CDR3 covers 14 residues.

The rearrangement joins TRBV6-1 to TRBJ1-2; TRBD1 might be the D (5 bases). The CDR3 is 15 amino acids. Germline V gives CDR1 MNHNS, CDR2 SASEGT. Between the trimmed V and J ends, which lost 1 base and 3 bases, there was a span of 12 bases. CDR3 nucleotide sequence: TGTGCCAGCAGTGAAGACGTGGGGCCCTACTATGGCTACACCTTC. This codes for CASSEDVGPYYGYTF.

The CDR3 region is CASSATPSDSYEQYF. CDR3 DNA sequence: TGTGCCAGCAGTGCAACTCCTAGCGACTCCTACGAGCAGTACTTC. The V call is TRBV28, the J call TRBJ2-7; D may be TRBD2 (6 bases). Germline CDR1 MDHEN, CDR2 SYDVKM. This CDR3 comprises 15 residues. Trimming took off 5 bases at V and 0 bases at J, with 14 bases between the two ends.

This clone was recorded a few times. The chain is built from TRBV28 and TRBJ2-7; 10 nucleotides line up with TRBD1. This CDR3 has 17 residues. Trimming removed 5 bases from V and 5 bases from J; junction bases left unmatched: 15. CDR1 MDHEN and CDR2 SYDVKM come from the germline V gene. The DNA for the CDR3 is TGTGCCAGCAGTCCCTCCTGGGGGACAGGGGAGTTGAACGAGCAGTACTTC. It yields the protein CASSPSWGTGELNEQYF.

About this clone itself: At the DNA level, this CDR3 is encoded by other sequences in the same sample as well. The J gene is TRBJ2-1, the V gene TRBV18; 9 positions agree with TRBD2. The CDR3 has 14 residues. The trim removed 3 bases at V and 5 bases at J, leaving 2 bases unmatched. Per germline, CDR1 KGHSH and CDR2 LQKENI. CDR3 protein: CASSPLAGNNEQFF. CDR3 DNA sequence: TGTGCCAGCTCACCTCTAGCGGGAAACAATGAGCAGTTCTTC.

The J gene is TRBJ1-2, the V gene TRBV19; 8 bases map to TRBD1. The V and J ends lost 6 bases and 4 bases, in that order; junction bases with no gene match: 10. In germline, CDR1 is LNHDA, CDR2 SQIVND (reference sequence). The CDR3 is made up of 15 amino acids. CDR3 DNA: TGTGCCAGTAGAGACCGGGACAGGTTCTTCTATGGCTACACCTTC. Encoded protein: CASRDRDRFFYGYTF.

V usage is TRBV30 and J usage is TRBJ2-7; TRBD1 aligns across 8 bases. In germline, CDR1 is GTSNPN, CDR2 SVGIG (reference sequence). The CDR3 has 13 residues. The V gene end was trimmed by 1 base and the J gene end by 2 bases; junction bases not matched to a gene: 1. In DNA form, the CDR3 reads TGTGCCTGGAGTGGACAGGGGCCCTACGAGCAGTACTTC. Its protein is CAWSGQGPYEQYF.